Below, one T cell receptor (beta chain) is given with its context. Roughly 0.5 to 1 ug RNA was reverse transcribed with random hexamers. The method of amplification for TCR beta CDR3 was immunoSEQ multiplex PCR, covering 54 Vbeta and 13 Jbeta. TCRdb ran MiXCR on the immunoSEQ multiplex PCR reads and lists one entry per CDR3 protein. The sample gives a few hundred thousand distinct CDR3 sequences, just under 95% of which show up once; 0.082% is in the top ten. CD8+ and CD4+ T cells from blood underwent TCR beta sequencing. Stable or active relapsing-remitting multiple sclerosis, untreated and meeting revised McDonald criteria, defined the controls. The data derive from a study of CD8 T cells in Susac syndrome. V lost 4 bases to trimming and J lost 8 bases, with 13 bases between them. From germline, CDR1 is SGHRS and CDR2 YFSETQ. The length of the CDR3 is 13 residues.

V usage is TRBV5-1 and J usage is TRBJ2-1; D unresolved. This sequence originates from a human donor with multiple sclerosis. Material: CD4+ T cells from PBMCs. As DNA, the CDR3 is TGCGCCAGCAGCCGGTGGGCTCCCGATGAGCAGTTCTTC. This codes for CASSRWAPDEQFF.